These 3 T cell receptor beta chains were all obtained from the same sample, sequenced in a study of T-cell reconstitution after alpha-beta-depleted transplantation in children. The library targeted TCRbeta and was prepared with unique molecular identifiers. TCRdb re-analysed the PCR reads in MiXCR, keeping a single row per CDR3 protein. Counted here are about 460,000 distinct CDR3 sequences, roughly 10% occurring once; the ten biggest clones make up roughly 2%. Sequenced material: PBMCs, taken before TCRalphabeta/CD19-depleted stem cell transplant. The receptors derive from a child aged 2 to 10 with inherited bone marrow failure, due to receive a stem cell transplant.

This clonotype showed up many times. The chain has TRBV10-1 and TRBJ2-5, with 10 bases aligning to TRBD2. This CDR3 has 15 residues. Unmatched junction bases numbered 6, after V lost 4 bases and J lost 4 bases. Germline values: CDR1 WNHNN, CDR2 SYGVQD (reference sequence). The DNA of the CDR3 is TGCGCCAGCAGTGTCTCTCTAGCGGGAGCAGAGACCCAGTACTTC. Translating gives CASSVSLAGAETQYF.

This clonotype has a count of ten or more. The rearrangement uses TRBV4-1 and TRBJ2-7; tentatively, D is TRBD1 (6 bases). Trimming took 4 bases from V and 3 from J, leaving 13 bases between them. Looked up from germline, CDR1 is MGHRA and CDR2 is YSYEKL. The CDR3 has 14 residues. CDR3 region: CASSPTQGDYEQYF. The CDR3 nucleotides read TGCGCCAGCAGCCCTACACAGGGAGACTACGAGCAGTACTTC.

This clonotype was counted at least ten times. The V call is TRBV12-3 or TRBV12-4, the J call TRBJ2-6; D not resolved. Trimming removed 6 bases from V and 1 base from J, with 4 bases in between. The CDR3 is made up of 13 amino acids. The CDR3 loop is CASRHSGANVLTF. As DNA, the CDR3 is TGTGCCAGCAGACATTCTGGGGCCAACGTCCTGACTTTC.